What follows describes a single T cell receptor beta chain. The CDR3 length is 13 residues. CDR1 is SGHTS, CDR2 YDEGEE, per germline. Germline trimming cut 3 bases from V and 6 bases from J; bases unmatched to any gene: 3. Here immunoSEQ multiplex PCR was the method, and the copy in TCRdb shows in-frame clones only, minus some. The data contain some 91,000 clones, more than 70% of them singletons. The sample originates from a study of OX40 agonist ivuxolimab in advanced cancers. V is TRBV5-8 and J is TRBJ1-1; TRBD1 aligns across 9 bases. The input for sequencing was CD4+ or CD8+ T cells sorted from blood, taken in a trial of the OX40 agonist ivuxolimab. The source of this sequence is an adult with an advanced solid tumor such as melanoma, head and neck, liver or kidney cancer. CDR3 residues: CASSWDRDAEAFF. CDR3 bases: TGTGCCAGCAGCTGGGACAGGGACGCTGAAGCTTTCTTT.